The 14 T cell receptor beta chains below all came from one sample that was sequenced in a study of blood T cell repertoires in COVID-19. TCRdb's copy holds only in-frame clones and misses some; the assay was immunoSEQ multiplex PCR. This table has roughly 400,000 clones, 80% to 95% appearing once. Sample: PBMCs or T cells enriched from blood (not recorded which). These receptors were taken from a man younger than 35 who had recovered from COVID-19.

The J gene is TRBJ1-6, the V gene TRBV19, with D maybe TRBD1 (6 bases). Trimming cost V 6 bases and J 3 bases, with 12 bases left between them. The germline CDR1 and CDR2 sequences are LNHDA and SQIVND (reference sequence). The CDR3 spans 15 residues. CDR3 region: CASRETGSYNSPLHF. CDR3 DNA sequence: TGTGCCAGTAGGGAGACAGGAAGCTATAATTCACCCCTCCACTTT.

The CDR3: CASAVAGGLQETQYF. In nucleotides, the CDR3 is TGTGCCAGCGCGGTAGCGGGGGGCCTACAAGAGACCCAGTACTTC. J is TRBJ2-5 and V is TRBV2; 10 nucleotides line up with TRBD2. The germline V gene encodes CDR1 SNHLY and CDR2 FYNNEI. This CDR3 has 15 amino acids. The V segment lost 8 bases and the J segment 2 bases; nucleotides outside the gene matches: 8.

Note on this clone: Other DNA sequences in this sample translate to the same CDR3. V is TRBV5-1 and J is TRBJ1-4; 9 nucleotides match TRBD1. V lost 3 bases and J lost 8; bases outside the gene matches: 5. Germline V gives CDR1 SGHRS, CDR2 YFSETQ. The length of the CDR3 is 14 residues. The DNA of the CDR3 is TGCGCCAGCAGCTGGGGACAGGGTGGGGAAAAACTGTTTTTT. Translating gives CASSWGQGGEKLFF.

As for this clone: At one boundary the junction diverges from the germline segment, which might be a read error. CDR3 coding DNA: TGCGCCTTCCTGCGGGGGCCGAACACTGAAGCTTTCTTT. Translating gives CAFLRGPNTEAFF. The gene calls are TRBV30 and TRBJ1-1; D possibly corresponds to TRBD1 (6 bases). The CDR3 spans 13 residues. The V gene's germline CDR1 is GTSNPN and CDR2 SVGIG (reference sequence).

This clone was picked up one time. J is TRBJ1-1 and V is TRBV24-1; D is unresolved. From germline, CDR1 is KGHDR and CDR2 SFDVKD. V lost 3 bases, J lost 0 bases, and 10 bases lay in between. The CDR3 loop spans 15 amino acids. CDR3 DNA: TGTGCCACCAGTGATCCCCGGGGTTTGAACACTGAAGCTTTCTTT. This gives the protein CATSDPRGLNTEAFF.

Concerning this clone itself: The sample has other DNA sequences that encode this CDR3 too. CDR3 DNA sequence: TGCGCCAGCAGCCGGGACACTACTGAAGCTTTCTTT. It codes for CASSRDTTEAFF. The chain links TRBV5-1 to TRBJ1-1; TRBD1 might be the D (6 bases). Germline V CDR1 and CDR2: SGHRS, YFSETQ. This CDR3 comprises 12 residues. Trimming removed 4 bases at V and 5 bases at J, with 9 bases between. The variable domain in full, completed from reference TRBV5-1 and TRBJ1-1, reads KAGVTQTPRYLIKTRGQQVTLSCSPISGHRSVSWYQQTPGQGLQFLFEYFSETQRNKGNFPGRFSGRQFSNSRSEMNVSTLELGDSALYLCASSRDTTEAFFGQGTRLTVV.

The chain couples TRBV29-1 to TRBJ1-2; D call uncertain. Germline CDR1 reads SQVTM; CDR2 reads ANQGSEA. This CDR3 contains 14 residues. The ends were cut back, 7 bases at V and 0 bases at J, with 15 bases in the middle. CDR3 in amino acids: CSAESGASNYGYTF. The CDR3 coding sequence is TGCAGCGCCGAGTCGGGAGCTTCTAACTATGGCTACACCTTC. Looking up the rest from reference TRBV29-1 and TRBJ1-2 gives the full variable domain: SAVISQKPSRDICQRGTSLTIQCQVDSQVTMMFWYRQQPGQSLTLIATANQGSEATYESGFVIDKFPISRPNLTFSTLTVSNMSPEDSSIYLCSAESGASNYGYTFGSGTRLTVV.

This clone came up once. The chain employs TRBV7-6 and TRBJ2-3, with a weak D call TRBD2 (6 bases). Germline loops: CDR1 SGHVS, CDR2 FNYEAQ. V was clipped by 0 bases and J by 5 bases, with 9 bases between them. The CDR3 is made up of 14 amino acids. As DNA, the CDR3 is TGTGCCAGCAGCTTAGCAGGCGGGGTAGATACGCAGTATTTT. Translated: CASSLAGGVDTQYF.

V usage is TRBV6-5 and J usage is TRBJ1-2, with a tentative D call TRBD1 (5 bases). The CDR3 runs 13 residues. CDR1 and CDR2 from the germline V gene are MNHEY and SVGAGI. V was trimmed by 9 bases and J by 0 bases, leaving 11 bases between them. The CDR3 region is CASTLQANYGYTF. The CDR3 region has the DNA TGTGCCAGTACGCTACAGGCTAACTATGGCTACACCTTC.

The V gene is TRBV7-9, the J gene TRBJ2-3, with 10 bases that match TRBD2. Germline loops: CDR1 SEHNR, CDR2 FQNEAQ (reference sequence). After removal of 8 bases from V and 6 bases from J, the junction contained 11 bases not matched to a gene. CDR3 length: 15 residues. CDR3 residues: CASAMSGGAPDTQYF. In DNA, the CDR3 is TGTGCCAGCGCTATGAGCGGGGGGGCCCCCGATACGCAGTATTTT.

CDR3 nucleotide sequence: TGTGCCAGCAGCTTAGAGTTCGGGGTTAACTATGGCTACACCTTC. Its translation: CASSLEFGVNYGYTF. The chain joins TRBV11-2 to TRBJ1-2; D unresolved. Trimming removed 0 bases at V and 1 base at J, with 9 bases between. The CDR3 has 15 amino acids. Germline CDR1 and CDR2: SGHAT and FQNNGV.

The rearrangement uses TRBV19 and TRBJ1-4; tentative D call: TRBD1 (5 bases). The CDR3 contains 15 residues. Germline CDR1 reads LNHDA; CDR2 reads SQIVND (reference sequence). V was shortened by 5 bases and J by 0 bases, with 10 bases between the two germline ends. CDR3 nucleotide sequence: TGTGCCAGTAGTTCCCGGGGGGCAACTAATGAAAAACTGTTTTTT. Protein product: CASSSRGATNEKLFF.

The chain uses TRBV18 and TRBJ1-3; D is possibly TRBD1 (5 bases). Trimming pared 3 bases from V and 0 bases from J, leaving 9 bases between. Looked up from germline, CDR1 is KGHSH and CDR2 is LQKENI. The CDR3 length is 15 residues. CDR3 sequence (DNA): TGTGCCAGCTCACCGGCGGACACCTCTGGAAACACCATATATTTT. It codes for CASSPADTSGNTIYF.

The chain uses TRBV29-1 and TRBJ2-1; 10 bases line up with TRBD2. V trimming: 5 bases; J trimming: 9 bases; junction bases outside the gene matches: 4. The germline V gene has CDR1 SQVTM and CDR2 ANQGSEA. The CDR3 runs 12 residues. CDR3 sequence reads: CSVIAGGTEQFF. The CDR3 nucleotides read TGCAGCGTTATAGCGGGAGGCACTGAGCAGTTCTTC.